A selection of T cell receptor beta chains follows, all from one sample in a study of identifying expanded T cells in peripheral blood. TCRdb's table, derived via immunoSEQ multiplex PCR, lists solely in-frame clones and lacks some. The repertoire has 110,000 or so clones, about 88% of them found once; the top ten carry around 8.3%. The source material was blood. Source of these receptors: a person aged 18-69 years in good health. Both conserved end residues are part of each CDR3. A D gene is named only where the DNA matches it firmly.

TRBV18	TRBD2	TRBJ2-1	CASSSLAGGSYNEQFF
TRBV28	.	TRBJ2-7	CASTGGGTYEQYF
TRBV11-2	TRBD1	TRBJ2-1	CASSLDRGNEQFF
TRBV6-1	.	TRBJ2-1	CAGQTDYNEQFF
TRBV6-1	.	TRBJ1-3	CASSLDRSSGNTIYF
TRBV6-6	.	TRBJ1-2	CASSYPQEQGNYGYTF
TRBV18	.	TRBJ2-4	CASSLGRKGGIQYF
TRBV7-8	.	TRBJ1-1	CASSARGRTEAFF
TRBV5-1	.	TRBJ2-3	CASSINAGTDTQYF
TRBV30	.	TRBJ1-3	CAWSVVAGNTIYF
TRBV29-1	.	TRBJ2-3	CSVERGVDDTQYF
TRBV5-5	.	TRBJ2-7	CASSFRGTSYEQYF
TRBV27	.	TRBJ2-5	CASTRGTGRWGRETQYF
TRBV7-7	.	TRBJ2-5	CASSLTVLGETQYF
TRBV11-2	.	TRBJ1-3	CASSLDRHSGNTIYF
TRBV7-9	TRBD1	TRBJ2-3	CASSLNRRTGAADTQYF
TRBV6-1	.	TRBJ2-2	CAISALAGELFF
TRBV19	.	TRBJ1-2	CATWGGNGYTF
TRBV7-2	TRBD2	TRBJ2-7	CASSPSSGSFEQYF
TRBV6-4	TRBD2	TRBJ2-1	CASIGIGREDTYNEQFF
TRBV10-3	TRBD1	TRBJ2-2	CAISGGQGPGELFF
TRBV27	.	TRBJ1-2	CASSLSIRGVNYGYTF
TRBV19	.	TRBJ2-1	CASRFGGEWYNEQFF
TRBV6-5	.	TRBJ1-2	CASSASLYGYTF
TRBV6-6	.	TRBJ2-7	CASRPRTTSHYEQYF
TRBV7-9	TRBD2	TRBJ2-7	CASSYLGTSGGYEQYF
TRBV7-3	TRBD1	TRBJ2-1	CASSLVGRGSLNEQFF
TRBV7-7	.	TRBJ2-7	CASSLGRSYEQYF
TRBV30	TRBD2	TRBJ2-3	CAWRLAGGYTDTQYF
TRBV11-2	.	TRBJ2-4	CASSLVARAKVDF
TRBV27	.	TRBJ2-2	CASSSYGELFF
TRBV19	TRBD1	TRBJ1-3	CASSPGDSSGNTIYF
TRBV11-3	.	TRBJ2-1	CASSLIHDEQFF
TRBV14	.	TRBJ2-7	CASSGTFYEQYF
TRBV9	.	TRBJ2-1	CASSVNLGSQDHEQFF
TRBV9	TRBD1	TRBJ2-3	CASSVAGGTGGLTDTQYF
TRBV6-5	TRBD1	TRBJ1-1	CASSSFRQGNTEAFF
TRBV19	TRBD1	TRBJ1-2	CASSIEGTVFTYYGYTF
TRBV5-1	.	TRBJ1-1	CASSAEPGMNTEAFF
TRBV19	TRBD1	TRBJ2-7	CASSSQGAYEQYF
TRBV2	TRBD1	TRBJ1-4	CASSDHTGANEKLFF
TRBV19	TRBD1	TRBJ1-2	CASSTKRTGGMRYGYTF
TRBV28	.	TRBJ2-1	CASSLTKDEQFF
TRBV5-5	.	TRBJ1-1	CASSRRGGDATEAFF
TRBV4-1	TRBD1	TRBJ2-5	CASSRSSGQGTETQYF